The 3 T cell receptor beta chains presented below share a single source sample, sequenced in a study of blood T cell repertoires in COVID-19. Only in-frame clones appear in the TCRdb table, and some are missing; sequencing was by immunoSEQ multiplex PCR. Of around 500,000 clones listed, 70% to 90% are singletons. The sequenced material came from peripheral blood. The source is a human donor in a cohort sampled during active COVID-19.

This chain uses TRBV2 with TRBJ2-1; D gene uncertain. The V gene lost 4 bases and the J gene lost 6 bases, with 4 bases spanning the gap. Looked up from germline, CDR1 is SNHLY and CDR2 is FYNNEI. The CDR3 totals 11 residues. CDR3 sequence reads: CASSAPNEQFF. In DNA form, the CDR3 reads TGTGCCAGCAGTGCTCCCAATGAGCAGTTCTTC.

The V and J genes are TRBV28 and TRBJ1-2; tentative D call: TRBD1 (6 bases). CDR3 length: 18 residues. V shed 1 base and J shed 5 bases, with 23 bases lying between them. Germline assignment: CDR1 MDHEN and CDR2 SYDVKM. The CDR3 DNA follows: TGTGCCAGCAGTTTATCTCCAATGGACAGACGGAAGGTATATGGCTACACCTTC. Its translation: CASSLSPMDRRKVYGYTF.

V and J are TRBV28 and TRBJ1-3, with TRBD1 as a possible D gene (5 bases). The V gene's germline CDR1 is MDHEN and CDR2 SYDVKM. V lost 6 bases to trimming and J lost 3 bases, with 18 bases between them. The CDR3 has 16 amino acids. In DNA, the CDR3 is TGTGCCAGCAGCTCTCTCATCCAGGGAGGTGGAAACACCATATATTTT. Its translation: CASSSLIQGGGNTIYF.